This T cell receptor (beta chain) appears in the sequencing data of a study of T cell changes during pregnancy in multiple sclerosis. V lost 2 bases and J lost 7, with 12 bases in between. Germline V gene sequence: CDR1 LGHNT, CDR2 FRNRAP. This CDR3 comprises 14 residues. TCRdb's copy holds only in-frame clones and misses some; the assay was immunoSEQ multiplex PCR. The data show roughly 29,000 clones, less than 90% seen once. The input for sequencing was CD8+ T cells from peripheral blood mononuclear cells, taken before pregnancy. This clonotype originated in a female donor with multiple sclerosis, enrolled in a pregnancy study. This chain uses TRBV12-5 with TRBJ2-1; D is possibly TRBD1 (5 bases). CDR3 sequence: CASGLYAGLNEQFF. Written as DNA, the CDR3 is TGTGCTAGTGGTTTGTATGCAGGGTTGAATGAGCAGTTCTTC.